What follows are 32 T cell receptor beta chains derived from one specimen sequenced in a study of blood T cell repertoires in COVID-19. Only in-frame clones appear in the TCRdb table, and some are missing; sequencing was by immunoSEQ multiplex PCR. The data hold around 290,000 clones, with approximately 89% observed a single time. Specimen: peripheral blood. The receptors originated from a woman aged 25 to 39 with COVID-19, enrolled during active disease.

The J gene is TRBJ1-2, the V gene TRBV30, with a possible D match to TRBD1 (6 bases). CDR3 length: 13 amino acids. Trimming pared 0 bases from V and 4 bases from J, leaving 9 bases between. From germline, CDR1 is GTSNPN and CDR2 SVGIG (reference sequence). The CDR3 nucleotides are TGTGCCTGGAGTGTACCAGGGGTCTATGGCTACACCTTC. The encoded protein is CAWSVPGVYGYTF.

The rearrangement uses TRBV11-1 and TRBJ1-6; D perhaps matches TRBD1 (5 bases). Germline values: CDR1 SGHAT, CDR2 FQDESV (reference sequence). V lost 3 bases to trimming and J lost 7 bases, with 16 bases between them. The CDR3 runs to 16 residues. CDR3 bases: TGTGCCAGCAGCTTCTCAGGGCCCAGTGGGAATTCACCCCTCCACTTT. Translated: CASSFSGPSGNSPLHF.

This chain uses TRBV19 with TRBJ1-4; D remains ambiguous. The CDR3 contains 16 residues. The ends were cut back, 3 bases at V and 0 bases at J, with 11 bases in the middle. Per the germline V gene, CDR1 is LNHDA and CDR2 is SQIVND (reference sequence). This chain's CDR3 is CASSIPQDATNEKLFF. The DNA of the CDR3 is TGTGCCAGTAGTATTCCCCAGGATGCAACTAATGAAAAACTGTTTTTT.

The CDR3 bases are TGTGCCAGCAGCCTCGACAGGGGCCCTCAGCCCCAGCATTTT. Translating gives CASSLDRGPQPQHF. The rearrangement uses TRBV7-9 and TRBJ1-5; TRBD1 agrees at 8 bases. CDR3 length: 14 amino acids. Losses at the gene ends were 5 bases for V and 6 bases for J; bases not matched to a gene: 6. CDR1 SEHNR and CDR2 FQNEAQ come from the germline V gene (reference sequence). Variable domain in full (rest from reference TRBV7-9 and TRBJ1-5): DTGVSQNPRHKITKRGQNVTFRCDPISEHNRLYWYRQTLGQGPEFLTYFQNEAQLEKSRLLSDRFSAERPKGSFSTLEIQRTEQGDSAMYLCASSLDRGPQPQHFGDGTRLSIL.

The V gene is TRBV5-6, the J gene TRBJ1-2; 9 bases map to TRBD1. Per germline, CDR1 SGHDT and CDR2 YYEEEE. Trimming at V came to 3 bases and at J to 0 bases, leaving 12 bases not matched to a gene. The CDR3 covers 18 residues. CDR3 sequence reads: CASSSLRTGVSANYGYTF. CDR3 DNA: TGTGCCAGCAGCTCATTGAGGACAGGGGTATCAGCTAACTATGGCTACACCTTC.

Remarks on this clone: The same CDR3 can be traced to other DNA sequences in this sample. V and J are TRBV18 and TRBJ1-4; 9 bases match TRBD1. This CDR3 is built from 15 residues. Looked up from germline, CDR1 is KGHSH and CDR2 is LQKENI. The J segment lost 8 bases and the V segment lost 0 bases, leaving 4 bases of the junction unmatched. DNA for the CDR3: TGTGCCAGCTCACCACCGGGACAGGGTGGAGAAAAACTGTTTTTT. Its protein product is CASSPPGQGGEKLFF. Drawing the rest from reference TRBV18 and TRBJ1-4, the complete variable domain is NAGVMQNPRHLVRRRGQEARLRCSPMKGHSHVYWYRQLPEEGLKFMVYLQKENIIDESGMPKERFSAEFPKEGPSILRIQQVVRGDSAAYFCASSPPGQGGEKLFFGSGTQLSVL.

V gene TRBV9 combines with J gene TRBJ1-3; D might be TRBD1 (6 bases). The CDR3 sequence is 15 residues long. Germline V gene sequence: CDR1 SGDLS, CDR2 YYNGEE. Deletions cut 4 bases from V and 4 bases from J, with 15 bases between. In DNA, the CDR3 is TGTGCCAGCAGCCAATTGGCAGGGGTCGGAAACACCATATATTTT. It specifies CASSQLAGVGNTIYF.

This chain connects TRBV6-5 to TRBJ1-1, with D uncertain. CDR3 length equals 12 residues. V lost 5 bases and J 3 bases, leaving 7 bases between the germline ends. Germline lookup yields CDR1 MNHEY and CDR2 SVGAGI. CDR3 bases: TGTGCCAGCAGTCAACTTTACACTGAAGCTTTCTTT. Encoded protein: CASSQLYTEAFF.

The CDR3 DNA follows: TGTGCCACCAGCTACGACAGGGGGGTCCGCCAGCCCCAGCATTTT. Its protein product is CATSYDRGVRQPQHF. This chain links TRBV15 with TRBJ1-5, with 9 bases that match TRBD1. Per germline, CDR1 LNHNV and CDR2 YYDKDF (reference sequence). The trim removed 5 bases at V and 7 bases at J, leaving 9 bases unmatched. The CDR3 totals 15 residues. Full variable domain (outside the CDR3, taken from reference TRBV15 and TRBJ1-5): DAMVIQNPRYQVTQFGKPVTLSCSQTLNHNVMYWYQQKSSQAPKLLFHYYDKDFNNEADTPDNFQSRRPNTSFCFLDIRSPGLGDTAMYLCATSYDRGVRQPQHFGDGTRLSIL.

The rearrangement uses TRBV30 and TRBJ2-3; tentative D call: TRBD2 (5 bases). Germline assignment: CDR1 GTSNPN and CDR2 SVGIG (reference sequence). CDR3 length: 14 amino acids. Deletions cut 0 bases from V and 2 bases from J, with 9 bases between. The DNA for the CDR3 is TGTGCCTGGAGTGTATCGGGGTACACAGATACGCAGTATTTT. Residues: CAWSVSGYTDTQYF.

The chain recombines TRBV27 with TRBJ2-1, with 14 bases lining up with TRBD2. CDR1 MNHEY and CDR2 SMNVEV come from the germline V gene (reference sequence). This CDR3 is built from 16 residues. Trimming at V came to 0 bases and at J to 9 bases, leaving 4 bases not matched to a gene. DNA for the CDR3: TGTGCCAGCAGTTTATCTTGGACTAGCGGGAGGAGTGAGCAGTTCTTC. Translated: CASSLSWTSGRSEQFF.

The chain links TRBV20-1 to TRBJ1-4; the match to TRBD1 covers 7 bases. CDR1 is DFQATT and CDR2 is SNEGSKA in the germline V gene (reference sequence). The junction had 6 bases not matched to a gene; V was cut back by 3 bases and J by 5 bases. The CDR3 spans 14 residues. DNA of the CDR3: TGCAGTGCTAGTGGGCCAGGGGGGAATGAAAAACTGTTTTTT. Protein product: CSASGPGGNEKLFF.

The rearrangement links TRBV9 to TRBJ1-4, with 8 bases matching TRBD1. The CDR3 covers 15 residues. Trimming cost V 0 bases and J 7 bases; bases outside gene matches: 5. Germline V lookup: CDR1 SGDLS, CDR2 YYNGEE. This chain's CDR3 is CASSVEPGGVEKLFF. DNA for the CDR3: TGTGCCAGCAGCGTAGAGCCAGGGGGCGTTGAAAAACTGTTTTTT.

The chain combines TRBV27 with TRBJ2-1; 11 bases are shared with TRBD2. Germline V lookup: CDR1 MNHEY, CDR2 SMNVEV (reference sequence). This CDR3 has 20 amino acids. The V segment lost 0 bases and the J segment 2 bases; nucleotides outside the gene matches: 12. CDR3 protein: CASSLSTIAGGPGAYNEQFF. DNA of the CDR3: TGTGCCAGCAGTTTATCGACAATAGCGGGAGGGCCTGGGGCCTACAATGAGCAGTTCTTC.

The CDR3 DNA reads as TGTGCCTGGAGGGCGACAGGGCTCCCATACTATGGCTACACCTTC. Protein: CAWRATGLPYYGYTF. The chain employs TRBV30 and TRBJ1-2; 7 bases are a match to TRBD1. The germline V gene encodes CDR1 GTSNPN and CDR2 SVGIG (reference sequence). Germline trimming cut 3 bases from V and 3 bases from J; bases unmatched to any gene: 10. The length of the CDR3 is 15 residues.

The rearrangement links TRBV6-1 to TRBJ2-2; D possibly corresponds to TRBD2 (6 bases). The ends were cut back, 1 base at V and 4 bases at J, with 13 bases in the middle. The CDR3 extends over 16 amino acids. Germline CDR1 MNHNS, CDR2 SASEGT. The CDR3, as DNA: TGTGCCAGCAGTGAAGGCGCGGGGCGTTCCACCGGGGAGCTGTTTTTT. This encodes CASSEGAGRSTGELFF.

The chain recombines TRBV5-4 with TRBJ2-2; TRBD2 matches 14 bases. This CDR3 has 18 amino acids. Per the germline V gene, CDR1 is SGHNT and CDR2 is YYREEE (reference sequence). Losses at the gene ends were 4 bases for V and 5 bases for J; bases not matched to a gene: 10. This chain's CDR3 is CASSGTGTSGRRTGELFF. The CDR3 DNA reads TGTGCCAGCAGCGGAACCGGGACTAGCGGGAGAAGGACCGGGGAGCTGTTTTTT.

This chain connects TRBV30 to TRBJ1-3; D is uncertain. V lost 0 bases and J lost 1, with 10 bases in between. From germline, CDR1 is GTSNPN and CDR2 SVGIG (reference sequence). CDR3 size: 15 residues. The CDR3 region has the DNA TGTGCCTGGAGTGTTACGAGGGTTTCTGGAAACACCATATATTTT. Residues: CAWSVTRVSGNTIYF.

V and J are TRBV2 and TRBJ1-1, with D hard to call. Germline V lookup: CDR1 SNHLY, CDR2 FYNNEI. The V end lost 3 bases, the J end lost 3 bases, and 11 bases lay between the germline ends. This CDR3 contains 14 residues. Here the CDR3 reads CASSDLKDYTEAFF. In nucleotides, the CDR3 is TGTGCCAGCAGTGACCTGAAAGACTACACTGAAGCTTTCTTT.

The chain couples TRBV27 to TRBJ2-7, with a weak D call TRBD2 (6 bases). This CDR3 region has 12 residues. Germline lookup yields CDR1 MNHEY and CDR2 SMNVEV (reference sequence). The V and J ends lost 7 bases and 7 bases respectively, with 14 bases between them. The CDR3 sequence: CASTSGTQEQYF. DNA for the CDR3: TGTGCCAGCACCTCCGGGACTCAGGAGCAGTACTTC.

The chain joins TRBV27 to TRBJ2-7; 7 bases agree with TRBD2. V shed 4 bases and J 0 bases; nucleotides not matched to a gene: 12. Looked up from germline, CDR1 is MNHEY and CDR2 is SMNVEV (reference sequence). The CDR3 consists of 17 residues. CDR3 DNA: TGTGCCAGCAGTTATCGGGCTAGCGGCAAACTCTCCTACGAGCAGTACTTC. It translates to CASSYRASGKLSYEQYF.

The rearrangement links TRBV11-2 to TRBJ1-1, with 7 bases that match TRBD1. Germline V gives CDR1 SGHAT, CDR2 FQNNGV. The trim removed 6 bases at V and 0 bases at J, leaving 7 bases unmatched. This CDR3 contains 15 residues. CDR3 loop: CASSQGGPMNTEAFF. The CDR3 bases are TGTGCCAGCAGTCAAGGGGGCCCCATGAACACTGAAGCTTTCTTT.

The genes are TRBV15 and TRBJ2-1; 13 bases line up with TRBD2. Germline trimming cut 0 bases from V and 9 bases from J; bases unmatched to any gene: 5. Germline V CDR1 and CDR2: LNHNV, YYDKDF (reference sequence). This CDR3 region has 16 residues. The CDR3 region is CATSRDQRLAGGEQFF. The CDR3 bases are TGTGCCACCAGCAGAGATCAGCGACTAGCGGGAGGTGAGCAGTTCTTC.

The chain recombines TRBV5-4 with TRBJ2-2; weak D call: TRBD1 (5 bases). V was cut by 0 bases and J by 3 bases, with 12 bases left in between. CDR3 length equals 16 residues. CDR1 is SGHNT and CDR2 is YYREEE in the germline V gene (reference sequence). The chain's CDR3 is CASSLAFQGHTGELFF. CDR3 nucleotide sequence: TGTGCCAGCAGCTTGGCTTTCCAGGGCCACACCGGGGAGCTGTTTTTT.

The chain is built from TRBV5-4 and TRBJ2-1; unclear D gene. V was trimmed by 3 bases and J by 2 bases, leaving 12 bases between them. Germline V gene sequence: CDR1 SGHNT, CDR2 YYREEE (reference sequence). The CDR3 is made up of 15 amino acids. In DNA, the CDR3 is TGTGCCAGCAGCTCCTCCGACACCGCCTACAATGAGCAGTTCTTC. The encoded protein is CASSSSDTAYNEQFF.

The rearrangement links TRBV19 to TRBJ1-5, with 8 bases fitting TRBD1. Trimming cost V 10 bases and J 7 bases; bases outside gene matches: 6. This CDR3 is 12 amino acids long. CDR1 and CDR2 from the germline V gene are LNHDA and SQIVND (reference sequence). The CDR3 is CAIGTGEQPQHF. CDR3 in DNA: TGTGCCATCGGGACAGGAGAACAGCCCCAGCATTTT. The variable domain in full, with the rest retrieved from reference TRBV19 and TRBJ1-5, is DGGITQSPKYLFRKEGQNVTLSCEQNLNHDAMYWYRQDPGQGLRLIYYSQIVNDFQKGDIAEGYSVSREKKESFPLTVTSAQKNPTAFYLCAIGTGEQPQHFGDGTRLSIL.

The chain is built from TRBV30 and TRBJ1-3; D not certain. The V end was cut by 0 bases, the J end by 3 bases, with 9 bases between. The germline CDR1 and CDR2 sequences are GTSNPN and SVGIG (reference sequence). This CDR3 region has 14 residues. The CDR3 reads CAWSVVADGNTIYF. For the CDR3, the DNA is TGTGCCTGGAGTGTCGTGGCGGATGGAAACACCATATATTTT.

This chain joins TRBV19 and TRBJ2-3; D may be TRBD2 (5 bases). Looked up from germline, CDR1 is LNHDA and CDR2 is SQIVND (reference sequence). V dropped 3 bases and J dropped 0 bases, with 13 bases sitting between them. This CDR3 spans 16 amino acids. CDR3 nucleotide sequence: TGTGCCAGTAGTATTGAAGCGGACCCTAGCACAGATACGCAGTATTTT. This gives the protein CASSIEADPSTDTQYF. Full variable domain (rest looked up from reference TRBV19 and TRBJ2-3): DGGITQSPKYLFRKEGQNVTLSCEQNLNHDAMYWYRQDPGQGLRLIYYSQIVNDFQKGDIAEGYSVSREKKESFPLTVTSAQKNPTAFYLCASSIEADPSTDTQYFGPGTRLTVL.

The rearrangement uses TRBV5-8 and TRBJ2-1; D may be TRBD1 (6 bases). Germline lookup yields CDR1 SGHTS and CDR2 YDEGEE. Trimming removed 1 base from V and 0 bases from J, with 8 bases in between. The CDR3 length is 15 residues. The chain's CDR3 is CASSLTGSSYNEQFF. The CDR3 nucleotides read TGTGCCAGCAGCTTGACAGGGTCCTCCTACAATGAGCAGTTCTTC.

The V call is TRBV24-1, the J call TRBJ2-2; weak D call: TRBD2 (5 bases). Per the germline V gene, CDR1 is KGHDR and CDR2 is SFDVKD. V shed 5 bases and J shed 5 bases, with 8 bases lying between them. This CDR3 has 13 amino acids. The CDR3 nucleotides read TGTGCCACCAGTGTAAGGGAGACCGGGGAGCTGTTTTTT. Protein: CATSVRETGELFF.

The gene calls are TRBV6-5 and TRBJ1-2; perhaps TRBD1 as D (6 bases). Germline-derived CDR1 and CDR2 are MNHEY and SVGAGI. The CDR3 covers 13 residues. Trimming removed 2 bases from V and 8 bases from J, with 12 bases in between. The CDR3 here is CASSYTGQGGYTF. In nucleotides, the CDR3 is TGTGCCAGCAGTTACACAGGCCAGGGGGGCTACACCTTC.

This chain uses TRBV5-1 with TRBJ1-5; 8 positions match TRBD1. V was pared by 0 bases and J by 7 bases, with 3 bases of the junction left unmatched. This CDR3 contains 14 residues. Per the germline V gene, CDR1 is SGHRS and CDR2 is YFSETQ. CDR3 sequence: CASSLGTGNQPQHF. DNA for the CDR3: TGCGCCAGCAGCTTGGGGACAGGGAACCAGCCCCAGCATTTT.